This TCR beta chain was profiled in a study of circulating and synovial CD4+ cells in juvenile arthritis (dated by TCRdb to about 2014). About the study as a whole: Within each patient, the TCRbeta CDR3 repertoires of synovial CD4 T cells, bulk blood CD4 T cells and circulating HLA-DR+ CD4 T cells were compared. The goal of repertoire sequencing was to confirm that a circulating synovial-like CD4 T cell subset was enriched in synovial clonotypes. Results and caveats for the whole study, not just this receptor: Synovial and circulating pathogenic-like lymphocyte repertoires were less diverse than bulk blood CD4 repertoires, with some CPL samples as oligoclonal as synovium. Overlap with synovium increased with sequencing depth, so measured shared-clonotype fractions likely underestimated the full repertoire overlap. Circulating pathogenic-like lymphocytes clustered with synovial T cells and shared a substantially higher fraction of CDR3 sequences with synovium than bulk blood. Because T cell genome counts in CPL samples and bulk blood CD4 samples differed by at least an order of magnitude, sample-size effects were addressed. The difference between circulating pathogenic-like lymphocytes and bulk blood T cells was not detected by traditional Vbeta family usage analysis.

The method was the immunoSEQ multiplex PCR assay. An external provider carried out the TCRbeta CDR3 sequencing as a commercial service. For the original study's pipeline: The analyses relied on productive nucleotide sequences along with amino acid sequences obtained through in silico translation. Diversity was measured as Renyi entropy over a range of alpha values, and the median of 200 repeated subsamples was taken to equalise sample size. Pairwise repertoire distance was calculated as one minus the Chao-modified Jaccard index to correct for under-sampling and was used for clustering. Frequency-weighted overlap with synovial clonotypes was calculated across 200 sample sizes, using 200 draws without replacement for each, and the value reported was the one at the size of the smaller sample. This is the immuneACCESS table as TCRdb keeps it, with only in-frame sequences that have V and J called. A part of the clones is gone; compared with another copy, unresolved V genes explain less than half, and the rest is unexplained. The V and J calls and clone size come from that table; D and trimming were worked out from the DNA. Here the sample has approximately 15,000 clones; around 91% occur a single time. Together, the top ten hold 0.6% to 0.75% of the sample.

The CDR3 has 15 amino acids, counting the end cysteine and phenylalanine. Kept here is only the CDR3 DNA, which spans 45 bases and is read in frame from base 1. The V end gives up 3 bases and the J end 1 base, leaving 5 bases in the junction not matched to a gene. CDR1 and CDR2 were assigned from the germline V gene as MGHDK and SYGVNS. The sequenced samples came from patients who had active juvenile idiopathic arthritis. Sorting was carried out immediately after cells were thawed, and dead cells were excluded with Live/Dead Fixable Near-IR Stain. Points on this clone: This clone's antigen is unknown. Nothing much larger sits one base from this clone, and base qualities are not available.

This chain joins TRBV25-1 to TRBJ2-7; TRBD1 matches 8 bases in the middle. The source of this sequence is a human donor with juvenile idiopathic arthritis. The material sequenced was CD4+ T cells from blood. DNA sequence: TGTGCCAGCAGTGAGCCCGGGGACAGGTCCTACGAGCAGTACTTC. This yields the protein CASSEPGDRSYEQYF.